This entry is about one T cell receptor (beta chain). As originally analysed: The authors estimated nucleated cell counts from reference gene primer amplification. Assay used: immunoSEQ multiplex PCR; TCRdb lists only in-frame clones, some missing. That table is the source of V, J and clone size, and D and trimming were worked out from the DNA. The table shows some 190,000 clones, with around 88% occurring only once. Trimming took 1 base from V and 2 from J; bases not matched to a gene: 3. In germline, CDR1 is SGDLS, CDR2 YYNGEE. This CDR3 is 15 amino acids long. The data are from a study of blood T cell repertoires in COVID-19.

The chain carries TRBV9 and TRBJ2-7; 10 bases align to TRBD2. The specimen sequenced was PBMCs or T cells enriched from blood (not recorded which). The sequence was collected from a man aged 35 to 55 with acute COVID-19. CDR3 coding DNA: TGTGCCAGCAGCGTAAGCGGGAGGGACACCTACGAGCAGTACTTC. This sequence encodes CASSVSGRDTYEQYF. The complete variable domain, with remaining parts taken from reference TRBV9 and TRBJ2-7, reads DSGVTQTPKHLITATGQRVTLRCSPRSGDLSVYWYQQSLDQGLQFLIQYYNGEERAKGNILERFSAQQFPDLHSELNLSSLELGDSALYFCASSVSGRDTYEQYFGPGTRLTVT.